The 16 T cell receptor beta chains below come from one sample, sequenced in a study of T cell responses to AZD1222 COVID-19 vaccine. Assay: immunoSEQ multiplex PCR; the TCRdb copy retains only in-frame clones and omits some. This table has some 90,000 clones, under 95% appearing once. The sequences come from peripheral blood, collected on day 0 of MenACWY control vaccination. These receptors were collected from an adult in good health.

The J gene is TRBJ2-3, the V gene TRBV5-1; perhaps TRBD2 as D (7 bases). Germline V gene sequence: CDR1 SGHRS, CDR2 YFSETQ. Trimming removed 5 bases from V and 0 bases from J, with 13 bases in between. The CDR3 has 15 amino acids. CDR3 loop: CASRMGGLSTDTQYF. CDR3 coding DNA: TGCGCCAGCAGAATGGGGGGGCTAAGCACAGATACGCAGTATTTT. The variable domain in full, completed from reference TRBV5-1 and TRBJ2-3, reads KAGVTQTPRYLIKTRGQQVTLSCSPISGHRSVSWYQQTPGQGLQFLFEYFSETQRNKGNFPGRFSGRQFSNSRSEMNVSTLELGDSALYLCASRMGGLSTDTQYFGPGTRLTVL.

The V call is TRBV4-2, the J call TRBJ2-1, with D unresolved. V shed 0 bases and J shed 11 bases, with 11 bases lying between them. This CDR3 is 13 amino acids long. Per germline, CDR1 LGHNA and CDR2 YNFKEQ. The DNA for the CDR3 is TGTGCCAGCAGCCAAGATCAGGCCCGCCAGCAGTTCTTC. Amino acid sequence: CASSQDQARQQFF.

This chain connects TRBV2 to TRBJ2-7; D is possibly TRBD1 (6 bases). The CDR3 runs 14 residues. Germline CDR1 and CDR2: SNHLY and FYNNEI. V was cut by 3 bases and J by 2 bases, with 11 bases left in between. This chain's CDR3 is CASSDWTDTYEQYF. As DNA, the CDR3 is TGTGCCAGCAGTGACTGGACAGACACCTACGAGCAGTACTTC.

This clone turned up a few times. The chain combines TRBV9 with TRBJ1-1; possible D gene TRBD1, 5 bases. The CDR3 loop spans 15 amino acids. Germline values: CDR1 SGDLS, CDR2 YYNGEE. The V end lost 0 bases, the J end lost 4 bases, and 13 bases lay between the germline ends. The CDR3: CASSVAEGWATEAFF. CDR3 sequence (DNA): TGTGCCAGCAGCGTAGCTGAGGGGTGGGCCACTGAAGCTTTCTTT. Complete variable domain (other parts from reference TRBV9 and TRBJ1-1): DSGVTQTPKHLITATGQRVTLRCSPRSGDLSVYWYQQSLDQGLQFLIQYYNGEERAKGNILERFSAQQFPDLHSELNLSSLELGDSALYFCASSVAEGWATEAFFGQGTRLTVV.

The chain links TRBV5-1 to TRBJ2-3; D gene unclear. This CDR3 has 13 residues. The V end was cut by 3 bases, the J end by 6 bases, with 11 bases between. CDR1 is SGHRS and CDR2 is YFSETQ in the germline V gene. In DNA form, the CDR3 reads TGCGCCAGCAGCTCAACCCGTGCGGATACGCAGTATTTT. This translates into CASSSTRADTQYF.

V gene TRBV7-2 combines with J gene TRBJ1-5; D unclear. The CDR3 runs to 13 residues. Trimming pared 5 bases from V and 9 bases from J, leaving 14 bases between. CDR1 and CDR2 from the germline V gene are SGHTA and FQGNSA. CDR3 region: CASSPRTVGPQHF. CDR3 in DNA: TGTGCCAGCAGCCCTAGGACCGTAGGGCCCCAGCATTTT.

The chain couples TRBV6-5 to TRBJ1-2; 9 nucleotides line up with TRBD1. There are 15 residues in the CDR3. Germline V gene sequence: CDR1 MNHEY, CDR2 SVGAGI. V lost 0 bases, J lost 6 bases, and 5 bases stayed unmatched. The CDR3 loop is CASSYSGQGVDGYTF. Written as DNA, the CDR3 is TGTGCCAGCAGTTACTCGGGACAGGGTGTTGATGGCTACACCTTC.

The chain is built from TRBV11-2 and TRBJ2-5; a possible D gene is TRBD2 (5 bases). Deletions cut 5 bases from V and 2 bases from J, with 6 bases between. Germline values: CDR1 SGHAT, CDR2 FQNNGV. This CDR3 region has 12 residues. CDR3 loop: CASSRTQETQYF. The CDR3 DNA sequence: TGTGCCAGCAGCCGGACTCAAGAGACCCAGTACTTC.

The rearrangement links TRBV3-1 (or the pseudogene TRBV3-2) to TRBJ2-5, with D perhaps being TRBD1 or TRBD2 (5 bases each). Germline V gene lookup returns CDR1 LGHDT and CDR2 YNNKEL (reference sequence). The CDR3 runs to 15 residues. V lost 4 bases and J lost 5, with 17 bases in between. CDR3 DNA sequence: TGTGCCAGCAGCCGACATGGGGGAGTCGGCGAGACCCAGTACTTC. It encodes CASSRHGGVGETQYF.

Notes on this clone: Within the sample, other DNA sequences also encode this same CDR3. The chain recombines TRBV28 with TRBJ2-3; 8 positions match TRBD2. The CDR3 runs 16 residues. The V gene end was trimmed by 3 bases and the J gene end by 0 bases; junction bases not matched to a gene: 5. Germline CDR1 is MDHEN and CDR2 is SYDVKM. The CDR3 region has the DNA TGTGCCAGCAGTTTGTCGGGAGGGCCAAGCACAGATACGCAGTATTTT. Translated: CASSLSGGPSTDTQYF.

The chain carries TRBV5-5 and TRBJ2-7, with unresolved D. CDR1 is SGHKS and CDR2 is YYEKEE in the germline V gene (reference sequence). The CDR3 runs to 13 residues. The V and J ends lost 4 bases and 5 bases respectively, with 13 bases between them. In nucleotides, the CDR3 is TGTGCCAGCAGCGAACAACCCCCCGACGAGCAGTACTTC. This encodes CASSEQPPDEQYF.

The CDR3 DNA is TGTGCCAGTAGTACGGTAGAGGGGGCTGAAGCTTTCTTT. It translates to CASSTVEGAEAFF. This rearrangement joins TRBV19 to TRBJ1-1; D is possibly TRBD1 (6 bases). The CDR3 runs 13 residues. CDR1 is LNHDA and CDR2 is SQIVND in the germline V gene (reference sequence). The ends were cut back, 4 bases at V and 6 bases at J, with 12 bases in the middle. Full variable domain (rest looked up from reference TRBV19 and TRBJ1-1): DGGITQSPKYLFRKEGQNVTLSCEQNLNHDAMYWYRQDPGQGLRLIYYSQIVNDFQKGDIAEGYSVSREKKESFPLTVTSAQKNPTAFYLCASSTVEGAEAFFGQGTRLTVV.

This clone was seen only once. This sequence joins TRBV28 and TRBJ1-1; 9 nucleotides match TRBD1. CDR3 size: 15 residues. Trimming took 1 base from V and 4 from J; bases not matched to a gene: 4. Per germline, CDR1 MDHEN and CDR2 SYDVKM. Written as DNA, the CDR3 is TGTGCCAGCAGTTTATCCGGGACAGGGATCACTGAAGCTTTCTTT. This codes for CASSLSGTGITEAFF.

The chain links TRBV7-2 to TRBJ2-1, with TRBD1 identical over 7 bases. Germline lookup yields CDR1 SGHTA and CDR2 FQGNSA. This CDR3 has 14 residues. Trimming took 3 bases from V and 8 from J; bases not matched to a gene: 7. This CDR3 reads CASSFSRGRDEQFF. In nucleotides, the CDR3 is TGTGCCAGCAGCTTTTCGAGGGGGCGGGATGAGCAGTTCTTC.

This chain connects TRBV19 to TRBJ1-2; D gene uncertain. Trimming took 7 bases from V and 1 from J, leaving 16 bases between them. This CDR3 has 15 residues. Germline values: CDR1 LNHDA, CDR2 SQIVND (reference sequence). The chain's CDR3 is CASTTVHRDNYGYTF. In nucleotides, the CDR3 is TGTGCCAGTACCACGGTTCATCGGGATAACTATGGCTACACCTTC. Combining the CDR3 with reference TRBV19 and TRBJ1-2 gives the whole variable domain DGGITQSPKYLFRKEGQNVTLSCEQNLNHDAMYWYRQDPGQGLRLIYYSQIVNDFQKGDIAEGYSVSREKKESFPLTVTSAQKNPTAFYLCASTTVHRDNYGYTFGSGTRLTVV.

This clone was seen only once. The chain carries TRBV6-1 and TRBJ1-2; possible D gene TRBD1, 6 bases. The V gene's germline CDR1 is MNHNS and CDR2 SASEGT. The CDR3 covers 13 residues. The ends were cut back, 3 bases at V and 7 bases at J, with 12 bases in the middle. The CDR3 region is CASSDGGQAGYTF. The DNA of the CDR3 is TGTGCCAGCAGTGATGGGGGGCAGGCTGGCTACACCTTC.